The TCR beta chain under discussion was sequenced for a study of shared clonotypes between healthy human individuals. General study findings and limits: Generation probabilities were higher for clonotypes shared across all four sorted-subset donors than for unshared ones. In this cohort, only blood was sampled, and tissue repertoires likely differ.

On this clone: The antigen is unknown.

This CDR3 region has 13 residues. Germline assignment: CDR1 SGHDT and CDR2 YYEEEE. Trimming stripped 1 base from V and 5 bases from J, with 7 bases between. Several immunoSEQ plates held equal portions of the genomic DNA taken from each subset. Sorted-subset replicate PCR reactions were performed with about 200 ng DNA, corresponding to tens of thousands of T cell genomes. The repertoire was sequenced with immunoSEQ multiplex PCR; TCRdb's copy has only in-frame clones and lacks some. Of about 1 million clones listed, under 80% are singletons. Sequences were obtained from memory CD4+ T cells sorted from blood. Subset reported: CD45RA-negative fraction. The chain is built from TRBV5-6 and TRBJ2-1; D is unclear. The origin of this receptor is a man between 18 and 29 years old in good health. CDR3 in amino acids: CASSLRVHNEQFF. For the CDR3, the DNA is TGTGCCAGCAGCTTGAGGGTACACAATGAGCAGTTCTTC.